The sequence of this T cell receptor beta chain was determined in a study of CD8 T cells in ankylosing spondylitis. This clonotype was seen many times. Via MiXCR, TCRdb re-called the 5' RACE reads, giving one row per CDR3 protein. The table lists 150,000 or so distinct CDR3 sequences, 18% of them singletons. CDR3 length: 14 residues. The germline V gene has CDR1 MNHEY and CDR2 SMNVEV (reference sequence). Trimming removed 5 bases at V and 4 bases at J, with 12 bases between. The specimen sequenced was blood, either unsorted or a sorted T cell fraction (not recorded which). The rearrangement uses TRBV27 and TRBJ2-1; D not certain. This TCR was recovered from a male donor with ankylosing spondylitis or in good health (not recorded which). The CDR3 DNA follows: TGTGCCAGCAGTCTAATCGACCGATACAATGAGCAGTTCTTC. Protein: CASSLIDRYNEQFF.